These 4 T cell receptor beta chains originate from one sample sequenced in a study of tumor-infiltrating lymphocytes in localized non-small cell lung cancer. Profiling relied on immunoSEQ multiplex PCR, and the TCRdb table lists in-frame clones only, not all of them. The table has around 25,000 clones, around 64% seen once. Input material: lung tumor tissue. Receptors originate from a human donor with non-small cell lung cancer.

This clone was picked up a small number of times. This chain links TRBV27 with TRBJ2-7; 7 bases fit TRBD2. Per germline, CDR1 MNHEY and CDR2 SMNVEV (reference sequence). Trimming cost V 3 bases and J 7 bases; bases outside gene matches: 9. The CDR3 is made up of 14 amino acids. In DNA, the CDR3 is TGTGCCAGCAGTTTTCGGGGGAGGGCCCGGGAGCAGTACTTC. This encodes CASSFRGRAREQYF.

The J gene is TRBJ2-1, the V gene TRBV7-2; D unclear. V shed 3 bases and J shed 3 bases, with 6 bases lying between them. The V gene's germline CDR1 is SGHTA and CDR2 FQGNSA. The CDR3 has 13 residues. CDR3 bases: TGTGCCAGCAGCTTGAACAGCTACAATGAGCAGTTCTTC. Translation gives CASSLNSYNEQFF.

The V and J genes are TRBV9 and TRBJ1-5; TRBD1 matches 12 bases. Germline CDR1 reads SGDLS; CDR2 reads YYNGEE. This CDR3 spans 15 amino acids. Trimming at V came to 4 bases and at J to 7 bases, leaving 6 bases not matched to a gene. The CDR3 nucleotides read TGTGCCAGCAGCCCGGGACAGGGGGCCGGACAGCCCCAGCATTTT. This translates into CASSPGQGAGQPQHF.

J is TRBJ1-1 and V is TRBV28, with TRBD1 identical over 8 bases. The CDR3 contains 13 residues. From germline, CDR1 is MDHEN and CDR2 SYDVKM. V shed 5 bases, J shed 4 bases, and the junction held 3 bases outside the gene matches. In nucleotides, the CDR3 is TGTGCCAGCAGTCCCGGACAGGGCACTGAAGCTTTCTTT. Translated, it gives CASSPGQGTEAFF.